Detailed here is one T cell receptor beta chain. Its cognate antigen is unknown. Absent ophthalmopathy progression within 18 months defined stable Graves' hyperthyroidism. The study left out patients who had uncontrolled infection, other autoimmune disease, pregnancy or lactation. PBMCs stemmed from less than 13 ml fresh peripheral blood. The CDR3 consists of 16 residues. V shed 6 bases and J 5 bases; nucleotides not matched to a gene: 8. Looked up from germline, CDR1 is SGHRS and CDR2 is YFSETQ. The sample belongs to a study of T cells in Graves' hyperthyroidism and ophthalmopathy. The CDR3 regions of TCR beta were amplified from RNA transcripts. During a first-round RT-PCR of the TCR CDR3, the HTBI primer set was used. TCRdb processed the multiplex PCR reads anew with MiXCR; each CDR3 protein has one entry. The table lists some 720,000 distinct CDR3 sequences, 16% of them singletons. Study-level results: In the analysis, a 13 V-J model separated ophthalmopathy from stable hyperthyroidism.

Sequenced: blood. This TCR derives from a man younger than 35 with Graves' hyperthyroidism. The chain combines TRBV5-1 with TRBJ2-5, with 15 bases aligning to TRBD2. The DNA for the CDR3 is TGCGCCAGCACCCGATGGACTAGCGGGAGGGAGGAGACCCAGTACTTC. It encodes CASTRWTSGREETQYF.